These 6 T cell receptor beta chains originate from one sample sequenced in a study of early T cells in non-severe SARS-CoV-2 infection. TCRdb recomputed calls from the 5' RACE reads with MiXCR, one row per CDR3 protein. The sample contains tens of thousands of distinct CDR3 sequences, roughly 9% of which appear only once. The starting material was whole blood, obtained at baseline. The receptors stem from an adult who was a healthcare worker with PCR-confirmed SARS-CoV-2 infection or an uninfected control (not recorded which).

This clonotype has more than one count but fewer than ten. The chain is built from TRBV20-1 and TRBJ1-3; D not certain. Trimming stripped 0 bases from V and 4 bases from J, with 10 bases between. The CDR3 covers 14 residues. Per the germline V gene, CDR1 is DFQATT and CDR2 is SNEGSKA (reference sequence). This chain's CDR3 is CSARDWALGNTIYF. The CDR3 DNA sequence: TGCAGTGCTAGAGATTGGGCACTCGGAAACACCATATATTTT.

This clonotype has a handful of counts. The rearrangement links TRBV6-1 to TRBJ2-5; TRBD2 matches 10 bases. Germline V gene data show CDR1 as MNHNS and CDR2 as SASEGT. V lost 6 bases, J lost 2 bases, and 15 bases stayed unmatched. This CDR3 has 18 amino acids. The CDR3, as DNA: TGTGCCAGCAGCAGAATACCGACAGTTAGCGGGGGGCAAGAGACCCAGTACTTC. Translating gives CASSRIPTVSGGQETQYF.

In this sample, this clonotype is medium-sized. J is TRBJ2-1 and V is TRBV6-6; the match to TRBD2 covers 9 bases. Germline trimming cut 2 bases from V and 7 bases from J; bases unmatched to any gene: 6. Germline V lookup: CDR1 MNHNY, CDR2 SVGAGI (reference sequence). This CDR3 comprises 15 residues. CDR3 nucleotide sequence: TGTGCCAGCAGTTACGAGCTAGCGGGAAGAAATGAGCAGTTCTTC. Encoded protein: CASSYELAGRNEQFF.

This clonotype was recorded many times. The V gene is TRBV6-6, the J gene TRBJ1-3; 10 bases map to TRBD1. CDR1 is MNHNY, CDR2 SVGAGI, per germline (reference sequence). The CDR3 loop spans 16 amino acids. The V gene end was trimmed by 6 bases and the J gene end by 2 bases; junction bases not matched to a gene: 7. The CDR3: CASSLGGTGAGNTIYF. For the CDR3, the DNA is TGTGCCAGCAGCCTAGGGGGGACAGGGGCTGGAAACACCATATATTTT.

This clonotype has at least ten counts. This chain joins TRBV5-6 and TRBJ1-6; D gene unclear. V dropped 1 base and J dropped 0 bases, with 8 bases sitting between them. CDR3 size: 16 residues. The germline gives CDR1 SGHDT, CDR2 YYEEEE. CDR3 loop: CASSLYRSSYNSPLHF. In DNA form, the CDR3 reads TGTGCCAGCAGCTTGTACCGGAGCTCCTATAATTCACCCCTCCACTTT.

This clonotype has at least ten counts. The chain couples TRBV30 to TRBJ2-2, with D possibly TRBD2 on 6 matching bases. V was pared by 1 base and J by 6 bases, with 9 bases between. This CDR3 is built from 13 residues. Germline-derived CDR1 and CDR2 are GTSNPN and SVGIG (reference sequence). CDR3 in amino acids: CAWSATSPGELFF. As DNA, the CDR3 is TGTGCCTGGAGTGCGACTAGTCCCGGGGAGCTGTTTTTT.